The clone carrying this T cell receptor beta chain was seen more than once but under ten times. V shed 2 bases and J 2 bases; nucleotides not matched to a gene: 3. Germline-derived CDR1 and CDR2 are LGHNT and FRNRAP. The CDR3 runs 15 residues. This sample is part of a study of beta chain features in type 1 diabetes. Isolated RNA was reverse transcribed in full, so expressed TCRB transcripts were sequenced. The assay was immunoSEQ multiplex PCR, and TCRdb's table has in-frame clones only and misses some. The table records 200,000 to 300,000 clones, roughly 15% of them present only once. Sequencing was carried out using naive CD4+ T cells from blood. V and J are TRBV12-5 and TRBJ1-5; 7 nucleotides line up with TRBD1. This clonotype was obtained from a middle-aged woman in good health. Here the CDR3 reads CASGLYRGGNQPQHF. The CDR3 nucleotides are TGTGCTAGTGGTTTGTACAGGGGAGGCAATCAGCCCCAGCATTTT.